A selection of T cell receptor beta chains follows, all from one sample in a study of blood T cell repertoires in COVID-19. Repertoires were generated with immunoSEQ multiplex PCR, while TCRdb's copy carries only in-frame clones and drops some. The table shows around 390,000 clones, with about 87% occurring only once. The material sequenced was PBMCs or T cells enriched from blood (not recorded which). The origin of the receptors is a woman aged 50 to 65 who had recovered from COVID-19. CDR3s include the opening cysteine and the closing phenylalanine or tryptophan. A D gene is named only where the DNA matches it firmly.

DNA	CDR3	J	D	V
TGTGCCAGCAGTTTGTTTTGGGGCCGGGCATACGAGCAGTACTTC	CASSLFWGRAYEQYF	TRBJ2-7	NA	TRBV28
TGTGCCACCAGCACCCCGCCAGGGACTGAAGCTTTCTTT	CATSTPPGTEAFF	TRBJ1-1	NA	TRBV15
TGTGCCAGCAGCTTATTCCAGGAGGGCGTAGCTTTCTTT	CASSLFQEGVAFF	TRBJ1-1	NA	TRBV5-4
TGCGCCAGCAGCTTGGCGCGGGGGAGCACTAACTATGGCTACACCTTC	CASSLARGSTNYGYTF	TRBJ1-2	NA	TRBV5-1
TGTGCCAGCAGCTTTCCTCCAGAGGGGGGGGCTTCACTGTTTTTT	CASSFPPEGGASLFF	TRBJ1-4	NA	TRBV7-9
TGTGCCAGCAGCACTGGGACAGGGGAGGAAAAACTGTTTTTT	CASSTGTGEEKLFF	TRBJ1-4	TRBD1	TRBV7-9
TGTGCCAGCAGCTCCAACAACAGGGTCAATGAGCAGTTCTTC	CASSSNNRVNEQFF	TRBJ2-1	NA	TRBV11-2
TGTGCCAGCAGCCCCGTAGAAGACACTGAAGCTTTCTTT	CASSPVEDTEAFF	TRBJ1-1	NA	TRBV6-5
TGTGCCAGCAGCGTAGACTTCTCTGGAAACACCATATATTTT	CASSVDFSGNTIYF	TRBJ1-3	NA	TRBV9
TGTGCCAGTAGTATAGTCGACATCTCCACTGAAGCTTTCTTT	CASSIVDISTEAFF	TRBJ1-1	NA	TRBV19
TGTGCCAGCAGCCCTGGGGGGACTAGCGGGGGTGTCACAGATACGCAGTATTTT	CASSPGGTSGGVTDTQYF	TRBJ2-3	TRBD2	TRBV9
TGCAGCGTTGGTGACAAGAATCAGCCCCAGCATTTT	CSVGDKNQPQHF	TRBJ1-5	NA	TRBV29-1
TGCAGCGCACGGGATGGCTACACCTTC	CSARDGYTF	TRBJ1-2	NA	TRBV20-1
TGTGCCATCAGTGACCCCGGGAGGGGGGAGACCCAGTACTTC	CAISDPGRGETQYF	TRBJ2-5	TRBD2	TRBV10-3